The text below deals with one TCR beta chain. Per the authors' pipeline: The authors estimated nucleated cell counts from reference gene primer amplification. Using immunoSEQ multiplex PCR, the repertoire was profiled, and TCRdb retains in-frame clones only, with some absent. The D gene and trimming were derived from the DNA, and the V and J assignments and clone size from that table. The sample consists of just over 60,000 clones, 70% to 85% of them appearing once. Trimming removed 4 bases at V and 1 base at J, with 12 bases between. The CDR3 contains 15 residues. The germline V gene has CDR1 MNHEY and CDR2 SVGAGI. These data are taken from a study of blood T cell repertoires in COVID-19. Overall study: From T cells, B-cell-depleted T cells, or PBMCs came the material, which was cDNA or gDNA.

The specimen was peripheral blood. The clonotype comes from a woman of 80 years or more with active or convalescent COVID-19. V usage is TRBV6-5 and J usage is TRBJ2-3; D might be TRBD2 (6 bases). The chain's CDR3 is CASSLGWGGTDTQYF. CDR3 DNA: TGTGCCAGCAGTTTAGGGTGGGGGGGCACAGATACGCAGTATTTT.